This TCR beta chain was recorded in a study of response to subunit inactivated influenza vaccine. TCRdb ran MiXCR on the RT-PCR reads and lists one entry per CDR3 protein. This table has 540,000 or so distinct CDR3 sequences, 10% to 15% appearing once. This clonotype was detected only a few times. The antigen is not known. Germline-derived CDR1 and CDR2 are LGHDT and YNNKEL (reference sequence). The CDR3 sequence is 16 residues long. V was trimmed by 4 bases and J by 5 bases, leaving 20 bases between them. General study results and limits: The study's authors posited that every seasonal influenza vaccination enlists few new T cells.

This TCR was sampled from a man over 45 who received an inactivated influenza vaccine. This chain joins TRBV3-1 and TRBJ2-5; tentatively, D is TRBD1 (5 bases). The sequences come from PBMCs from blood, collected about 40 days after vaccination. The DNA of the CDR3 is TGTGCCAGCAGCCGCATCGACAGCTACCATTCCGAGACCCAGTACTTC. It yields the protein CASSRIDSYHSETQYF.